Detailed here is one T cell receptor (beta chain). The specificity of this receptor is unknown. Base qualities were left out, and no much larger clone turns up one base away. Ends trimmed: V by 0 bases, J by 4 bases; bases unmatched to a gene: 8. The CDR3 holds 16 amino acids from the cysteine to the phenylalanine. Only CDR3 DNA remains: 48 bases, in frame from the first base. CDR1 and CDR2 are drawn from the germline V gene (reference sequence): DFQATT, SNEGSKA. To prepare the library, PCR was applied. The instrument given in TCRdb is Illumina HiSeq 2500. TCR libraries were prepared with molecular barcoding, using unique molecular identifiers to normalize TCRbeta repertoire quantification. Using fastp trimming at Q25 and MiXCR clonotype assembly, TCRdb reanalyzed the public sequencing data and kept in-frame beta chains. Here each entry gathers all rows of one CDR3 protein and keeps the most common genes and DNA. The sample table contains some 400,000 distinct CDR3 sequences; only one count was recorded for roughly 20% of them. In total, the top ten clones hold 3.8% of the sample.

The source of the sample is a study of T-cell reconstitution after alpha-beta-depleted transplantation in children (dated by TCRdb to about 2016). Describing the broader study: Using TCR repertoire profiling, the study followed T-cell immune reconstitution in a quantitative way in children after TCRalphabeta/CD19-depleted allogeneic hematopoietic cell transplantation.

The sequence is built from TRBV20-1 and TRBJ1-5; TRBD1 matches 8 bases in the middle. This receptor was obtained from a human donor who donated a stem cell graft to a child with acute myeloid leukemia. This sample comprised PBMCs from the stem cell graft donor, obtained from the stem cell graft. The DNA sequence is TGCAGTGCTAGAGATCGGGGACAGGTTAGGAATCAGCCCCAGCATTTT. It encodes CSARDRGQVRNQPQHF.